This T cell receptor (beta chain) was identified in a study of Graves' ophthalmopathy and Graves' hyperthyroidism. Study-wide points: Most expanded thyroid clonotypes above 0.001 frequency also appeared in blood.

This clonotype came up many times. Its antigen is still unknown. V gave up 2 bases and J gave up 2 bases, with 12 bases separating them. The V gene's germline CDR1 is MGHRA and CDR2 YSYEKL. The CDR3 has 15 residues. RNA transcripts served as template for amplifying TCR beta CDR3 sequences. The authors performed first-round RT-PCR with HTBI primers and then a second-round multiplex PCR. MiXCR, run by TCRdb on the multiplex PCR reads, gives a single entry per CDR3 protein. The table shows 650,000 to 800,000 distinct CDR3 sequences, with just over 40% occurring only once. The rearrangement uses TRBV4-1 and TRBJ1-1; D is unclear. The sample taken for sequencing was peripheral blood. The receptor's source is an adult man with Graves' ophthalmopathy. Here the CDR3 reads CASSQRLRVNTEAFF. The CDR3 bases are TGCGCCAGCAGCCAACGTCTGCGGGTCAACACTGAAGCTTTCTTT.